The T cell receptor beta chain under discussion was sequenced for a study of early stage breast cancer tumors (dated 2017 in TCRdb). For the study in its entirety: Of the roughly 15 invasive breast tumors, around twelve were found to be estrogen receptor-positive, progesterone receptor-positive and HER2-negative. Of the roughly 12 ER+/PR+/HER2- tumors, eight were classified as invasive ductal carcinomas and four as invasive lobular carcinomas. On average, each sample got about 9.3-fold read coverage. The samples as a whole yielded 2 million to 3 million detected templates, corresponding to 850,000 to 1,400,000 unique clonotypes.

Every sample was amplified as two independent genomic DNA replicates, using approximately 0.54 ug for blood and about 1.4 ug for tumor or normal breast. Following the manufacturer's instructions, the ImmunoSeq Intro kit was used to carry out TCRB sequencing on genomic DNA. Multiplex PCR was run for roughly 30 cycles using proprietary primers and spike-in control sequences for absolute quantification. Single-end 150-bp reads were used to sequence an 87-bp fragment covering the CDR3 and the flanking V and J genes. Seven samples, each with two replicates, were multiplexed per lane of an Illumina MiSeq using version 3.0 chemistry. As for the authors' bioinformatics: The vendor's proprietary pipeline processed the raw data and merged both replicates into a single result for each sample. A clonotype was defined as productive rearrangements that share the same V-gene family, CDR3 amino acid sequence and J-gene segment. Clonality was calculated as 1 minus the normalized Shannon entropy (Pielou evenness) of TCRB abundances. T cell density was estimated as total templates divided by the number of input cells, with the number of input cells inferred from the DNA input amount. Recon was used with default parameters to estimate total repertoire diversity and clonality. A clonotype was considered tumor-enriched if its abundance in tumor exceeded 0.1% and was at least 32-fold higher than its abundance in normal breast. This is the immuneACCESS table as TCRdb keeps it, with only in-frame sequences that have V and J called. A part of the clones is gone; compared with another copy, unresolved V genes explain less than half, and the rest is unexplained. V, J and clone size are those of that table, while D and trimming were read from the DNA. This sample is represented by about 41,000 clones; around 73% of them were singletons. The ten largest clones take up about 7.2% of the sample.

The study profiled bulk TCR beta-chain repertoires in matched peripheral blood, tumor and adjacent normal breast tissue taken from around 15 patients with early-stage breast cancer. Before surgery, roughly 5-10 mL of whole blood was collected in EDTA tubes and processed within 2 hours. Peripheral blood mononuclear cells were isolated by Ficoll-Paque centrifugation in SepMate-50 tubes. PBMCs were cryopreserved in aliquots of roughly 2 to 4.5 million cells in roughly 90% FBS with approximately 10% DMSO and kept in liquid nitrogen. Genomic DNA was extracted with the Qiagen AllPrep DNA/RNA Mini kit. A remark on this clone: Its recognized antigen is unknown. No much larger clone exists at a distance of one base, and base qualities are not known.

Per the germline V gene, SGHDT is the CDR1 and YYEEEE is the CDR2. The V end loses 2 bases and the J end loses 2 bases, and a stretch of 8 bases separates them. Counted from cysteine to phenylalanine, this CDR3 has 15 amino acids. Kept here is only the CDR3 DNA, which spans 45 bases and is read in frame from base 1. The paper's findings and limits, for the study overall: Enriched TCRB sequences shared across patients were mostly commonly generated sequences, unlikely to play an important role in the tumor microenvironment. Repertoires from blood resembled normal breast more closely than tumor, and using blood as a reference for each tissue separated tumor from normal in most of the 16 patients. Sequencing bulk genomic DNA from unsorted cells could not capture chain pairing or functional markers like CD4, CD8 and FOXP3. About 2.7-fold higher T cell density and higher clonality were observed in tumors than in adjacent normal breast tissue. Analysis by tumor subtype was prevented by the small cohort size.

The sequence is built from TRBV5-6 and TRBJ2-6; TRBD2 could be the D gene, as 6 bases match. The TCR sequence derives from a person aged 50 to 59 with breast cancer. Material: blood. Here is the DNA: TGTGCCAGCAGCTTTTGGGGGGCTGGGGCCAACGTCCTGACTTTC. It is translated as CASSFWGAGANVLTF.